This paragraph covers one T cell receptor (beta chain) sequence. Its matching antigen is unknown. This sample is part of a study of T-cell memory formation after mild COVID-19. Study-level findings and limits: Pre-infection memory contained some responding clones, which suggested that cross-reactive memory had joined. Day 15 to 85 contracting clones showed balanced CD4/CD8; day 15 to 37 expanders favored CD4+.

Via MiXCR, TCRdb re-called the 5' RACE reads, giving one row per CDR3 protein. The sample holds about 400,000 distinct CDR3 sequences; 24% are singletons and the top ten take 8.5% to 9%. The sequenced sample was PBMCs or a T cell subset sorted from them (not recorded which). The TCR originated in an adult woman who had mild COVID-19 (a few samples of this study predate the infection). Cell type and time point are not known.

This CDR3 reads CASIPDREIGETQYF. The CDR3 DNA reads as TGTGCCAGCATACCGGACAGGGAGATAGGAGAGACCCAGTACTTC. The chain uses TRBV7-9 and TRBJ2-5, with 8 bases fitting TRBD1. CDR1 and CDR2 from the germline V gene are SEHNR and FQNEAQ (reference sequence). Trimming at V came to 7 bases and at J to 4 bases, leaving 11 bases not matched to a gene. This CDR3 has 15 residues.